This entry concerns a single TCR beta chain. Its target is not known. Total RNA amounts of at least 6 micrograms were extracted per sample. This sample stems from a study of blood T cells in healthy people across ages. From germline, CDR1 is MNHNS and CDR2 SASEGT. This CDR3 spans 15 amino acids. Trimming shortened V by 4 bases and J by 0 bases, and 13 bases separated the two germline ends. Study outcomes and limitations: Per million T cells, the diversity of TCR beta decreased roughly linearly as age advanced.

A second PCR of about 7 to 12 cycles used a sample-barcoded 5' primer and a J-beta primer mix. A 12-random-nucleotide template-switch adaptor tagged each cDNA molecule. TCRdb passed the 5' RACE reads through MiXCR, listing each CDR3 protein once. The sample consists of approximately 690,000 distinct CDR3 sequences, roughly 41% of them appearing once. The receptor's source is an elderly man in good health. Source material: blood. This rearrangement joins TRBV6-1 to TRBJ2-7, with D perhaps matching TRBD2 (6 bases). CDR3 sequence (DNA): TGTGCCAGCAGTGCTCTTAGCGGACCCTCCTACGAGCAGTACTTC. Its translation: CASSALSGPSYEQYF.